These 31 T cell receptor beta chains were sequenced from one sample in a study of T-cell memory formation after mild COVID-19. TCRdb reprocessed the 5' RACE reads with MiXCR, giving one entry per CDR3 protein. The repertoire holds some 300,000 distinct CDR3 sequences, with 20% to 25% as singletons. What was sequenced was PBMCs or a T cell subset sorted from them (not recorded which). All receptors come from a man between 18 and 29 years old who had mild COVID-19 (a few samples of this study predate the infection). Cell type and time point are not known.

A remark on this clonotype: This may come from a read error, since a much larger clone is one base off. The chain combines TRBV28 with TRBJ2-5; D unclear. This CDR3 region has 14 residues. Per germline, CDR1 MDHEN and CDR2 SYDVKM. The CDR3: CASSPSGKQETKYF. CDR3 DNA sequence: TGTGCCAGCAGCCCATCTGGGAAACAAGAGACCAAGTACTTC.

This clonotype was detected many times. The chain couples TRBV7-9 to TRBJ2-5; unclear D gene. The germline V gene encodes CDR1 SEHNR and CDR2 FQNEAQ (reference sequence). The CDR3 length is 14 residues. Trimming removed 1 base at V and 5 bases at J, with 11 bases between. Here the CDR3 reads CASSLGSGMETQYF. In nucleotides, the CDR3 is TGTGCCAGCAGCTTAGGCTCGGGCATGGAGACCCAGTACTTC.

With regard to this clonotype: Given a much more abundant clone one base away, this may be a read error. The chain carries TRBV5-1 and TRBJ1-1; 7 bases align to TRBD1. J gave up 12 bases and V 7 bases, and 18 bases lay outside the gene matches. Germline assignment: CDR1 SGHRS and CDR2 YFSETQ. CDR3 length equals 14 residues. The CDR3 here is CASGSSQGQLESFF. The CDR3 nucleotides read TGCGCCAGCGGATCCTCCCAGGGACAGCTCGAATCTTTCTTT.

The rearrangement joins TRBV2 to TRBJ1-4, with D unresolved. The V and J ends lost 6 bases and 5 bases respectively, with 16 bases between them. Germline CDR1 reads SNHLY; CDR2 reads FYNNEI. The CDR3 is 15 amino acids. The CDR3 spells CASSFSRRMNEKLFF. The CDR3 region has the DNA TGTGCCAGCAGCTTCTCCCGAAGGATGAATGAAAAACTGTTTTTT.

CDR3 residues: CASSTGLSYEQYV. The CDR3 DNA sequence: TGTGCCAGCAGCACCGGACTATCCTACGAGCAGTACGTC. V and J are TRBV13 and TRBJ2-7; maybe TRBD2 (6 bases). This CDR3 contains 13 residues. Trimming shortened V by 5 bases and J by 1 base, and 9 bases separated the two germline ends. Per germline, CDR1 PRHDT and CDR2 FYEKMQ (reference sequence).

This chain links TRBV28 with TRBJ1-2, with D possibly matching TRBD1 (6 bases). In germline, CDR1 is MDHEN, CDR2 SYDVKM. Trimming stripped 1 base from V and 7 bases from J, with 16 bases between. This CDR3 region has 15 residues. CDR3 region: CASSLSGGGLGGYTF. DNA of the CDR3: TGTGCCAGCAGTTTATCTGGGGGCGGCCTTGGTGGCTACACCTTC.

This clonotype has only a few counts. This chain joins TRBV4-1 and TRBJ1-2; TRBD1 is a possible D gene (6 bases). V lost 4 bases to trimming and J lost 5 bases, with 20 bases between them. Germline V gene sequence: CDR1 MGHRA, CDR2 YSYEKL. The CDR3 runs 16 residues. The CDR3 sequence is CASSPDSSFQSYGYTF. In nucleotides, the CDR3 is TGCGCCAGCAGCCCGGACAGTTCGTTCCAGTCTTATGGCTACACCTTC.

J is TRBJ2-5 and V is TRBV29-1; D perhaps matches TRBD2 (5 bases). Trimming removed 5 bases at V and 4 bases at J, with 20 bases between. Germline V gives CDR1 SQVTM, CDR2 ANQGSEA. The CDR3 runs to 15 residues. The CDR3 DNA reads as TGCAGCGTTCGTTCCGGGGTTTCGTTTCCAGAGACCCAGTACTTC. Translation: CSVRSGVSFPETQYF.

This clonotype was seen many times. The chain has TRBV7-2 and TRBJ2-1; D call uncertain. Germline CDR1 reads SGHTA; CDR2 reads FQGNSA. This CDR3 is built from 12 residues. V lost 1 base to trimming and J lost 12 bases, with 10 bases between them. The CDR3 DNA follows: TGTGCCAGCAGCTTAGTAGGCCTGGGGCAGTTCTTC. It encodes CASSLVGLGQFF.

In DNA form, the CDR3 reads TGTGCCAGCAGTTTTGGCAGGGGGGTTTTGATCAATCAGCCCCAGCATTTT. Its protein product is CASSFGRGVLINQPQHF. The chain joins TRBV12-3 or TRBV12-4 to TRBJ1-5; TRBD1 matches at 7 bases. The length of the CDR3 is 17 residues. V lost 3 bases to trimming and J lost 3 bases; unmatched junction nucleotides: 11.

The chain recombines TRBV5-1 with TRBJ1-1; D possibly corresponds to TRBD1 (5 bases). CDR3 size: 16 residues. Trimming removed 3 bases from V and 0 bases from J, with 15 bases in between. Germline CDR1 SGHRS, CDR2 YFSETQ. This CDR3 reads CASSSLTGSLNTEAFF. The CDR3 DNA follows: TGCGCCAGCAGCTCTTTAACAGGCAGCTTGAACACTGAAGCTTTCTTT.

This chain connects TRBV7-9 to TRBJ2-1; tentative D call: TRBD2 (5 bases). V lost 5 bases, J lost 4 bases, and 18 bases lay in between. The CDR3 extends over 16 amino acids. Looked up from germline, CDR1 is SEHNR and CDR2 is FQNEAQ (reference sequence). Here the CDR3 DNA reads TGTGCCAGCAGCCCATATTCGTTACGGACTTACAATGAGCAGTTCTTC. Its translation: CASSPYSLRTYNEQFF.

This clonotype has more than one count but fewer than ten. The J gene is TRBJ1-5, the V gene TRBV7-9; 7 nucleotides line up with TRBD1. Germline lookup yields CDR1 SEHNR and CDR2 FQNEAQ (reference sequence). The CDR3 contains 16 residues. J was trimmed by 1 base and V by 4 bases; bases with no gene match: 7. The CDR3 coding sequence is TGTGCCAGCAGCTCGGAAAGGACAGGAAGCAATCAGCCCCAGCATTTT. As protein: CASSSERTGSNQPQHF. Combining the CDR3 with reference TRBV7-9 and TRBJ1-5 gives the whole variable domain DTGVSQNPRHKITKRGQNVTFRCDPISEHNRLYWYRQTLGQGPEFLTYFQNEAQLEKSRLLSDRFSAERPKGSFSTLEIQRTEQGDSAMYLCASSSERTGSNQPQHFGDGTRLSIL.

V is TRBV18 and J is TRBJ2-3, with D uncertain. Germline V gives CDR1 KGHSH, CDR2 LQKENI. The CDR3 covers 16 residues. Trimming stripped 3 bases from V and 7 bases from J, with 20 bases between. In nucleotides, the CDR3 is TGTGCCAGCTCACCCACTGGGCAGCGTTCACCTAATACGCAGTATTTT. Translated: CASSPTGQRSPNTQYF. The full variable domain, in which reference TRBV18 and TRBJ2-3 provide the parts outside the CDR3, is NAGVMQNPRHLVRRRGQEARLRCSPMKGHSHVYWYRQLPEEGLKFMVYLQKENIIDESGMPKERFSAEFPKEGPSILRIQQVVRGDSAAYFCASSPTGQRSPNTQYFGPGTRLTVL.

This rearrangement joins TRBV4-1 to TRBJ1-5, with D perhaps matching TRBD1 (6 bases). Germline V gene data show CDR1 as MGHRA and CDR2 as YSYEKL. Trimming pared 4 bases from V and 4 bases from J, leaving 8 bases between. The CDR3 is 13 amino acids. The CDR3 protein is CASSRGQNQPQHF. The DNA of the CDR3 is TGCGCCAGCAGCCGAGGACAGAATCAGCCCCAGCATTTT.

This clonotype was counted a few times. J is TRBJ1-2 and V is TRBV5-1; D is uncertain. Germline V gene sequence: CDR1 SGHRS, CDR2 YFSETQ. This CDR3 spans 14 amino acids. V was pared by 4 bases and J by 4 bases, with 14 bases between. The CDR3 DNA follows: TGCGCCAGCAGCCCGGGAGAGTGGAGCTATGGCTACACCTTC. Residues: CASSPGEWSYGYTF.

This clonotype was counted between two and nine times. The chain uses TRBV4-1 and TRBJ2-3, with D unclear. V was trimmed by 0 bases and J by 1 base, leaving 11 bases between them. Looked up from germline, CDR1 is MGHRA and CDR2 is YSYEKL. CDR3 size: 16 residues. The CDR3 loop is CASSQESPSRTDTQYF. As DNA, the CDR3 is TGCGCCAGCAGCCAAGAGTCCCCCTCCCGCACAGATACGCAGTATTTT.

The table lists this clonotype with a few counts. The genes are TRBV18 and TRBJ2-4; D remains ambiguous. The V gene's germline CDR1 is KGHSH and CDR2 LQKENI. V was clipped by 3 bases and J by 0 bases, with 15 bases between them. This CDR3 is 17 amino acids long. The DNA for the CDR3 is TGTGCCAGCTCACCTCCTGCGACATCCCTAGCCAAAAACATTCAGTACTTC. This encodes CASSPPATSLAKNIQYF.

This clonotype has only a few counts. This chain links TRBV20-1 with TRBJ2-1; a possible D gene is TRBD2 (6 bases). V was shortened by 3 bases and J by 7 bases, with 19 bases between the two germline ends. The CDR3 has 15 residues. CDR1 is DFQATT, CDR2 SNEGSKA, per germline (reference sequence). In DNA form, the CDR3 reads TGCAGTGCTAGTATCCGGGACTCAGGAACAAATGAGCAGTTCTTC. Residues: CSASIRDSGTNEQFF.

V usage is TRBV15 and J usage is TRBJ1-3, with 7 bases that match TRBD1. The CDR3 contains 15 residues. J was trimmed by 2 bases and V by 1 base; bases with no gene match: 2. The V gene's germline CDR1 is LNHNV and CDR2 YYDKDF (reference sequence). CDR3 sequence: CATSRVTGAGNTIYF. CDR3 DNA sequence: TGTGCCACCAGCAGAGTAACAGGGGCTGGAAACACCATATATTTT.

V and J are TRBV19 and TRBJ1-2; unclear D gene. The V end lost 4 bases, the J end lost 5 bases, and 11 bases lay between the germline ends. This CDR3 has 13 residues. Germline values: CDR1 LNHDA, CDR2 SQIVND (reference sequence). The CDR3 here is CASSRGPPYGYTF. CDR3 bases: TGTGCCAGTAGTAGAGGACCACCGTATGGCTACACCTTC.

This clonotype was observed a handful of times. V usage is TRBV7-9 and J usage is TRBJ2-7; 11 bases fit TRBD1. J lost 5 bases, V lost 5 bases, and 5 bases had no gene match. CDR1 is SEHNR, CDR2 FQNEAQ, per germline (reference sequence). The CDR3 sequence is 14 residues long. This chain's CDR3 is CASSTDRGLNEQYF. DNA for the CDR3: TGTGCCAGCAGCACGGACAGGGGGCTGAACGAGCAGTACTTC.

There are a few counts of this clonotype. The chain uses TRBV9 and TRBJ2-2; D might be TRBD2 (5 bases). The germline CDR1 and CDR2 sequences are SGDLS and YYNGEE. V was cut by 0 bases and J by 7 bases, with 10 bases left in between. The CDR3 has 14 residues. In DNA form, the CDR3 reads TGTGCCAGCAGCGTAGGGGTTACTAGCGGGGAGCTGTTTTTT. This translates into CASSVGVTSGELFF.

The V and J genes are TRBV10-3 and TRBJ2-2; D is possibly TRBD1 or TRBD2 (5 bases each). Germline CDR1 ENHRY, CDR2 SYGVKD. V lost 10 bases, J lost 6 bases, and 12 bases lay in between. The CDR3 has 12 amino acids. The CDR3 DNA follows: TGTGCCACCAAGGGACCCGCCGGGGAGCTGTTTTTT. Encoded protein: CATKGPAGELFF.

V and J are TRBV7-9 and TRBJ1-5; D is unresolved. The V gene lost 5 bases and the J gene lost 6 bases, with 17 bases spanning the gap. The CDR3 runs to 15 residues. Per the germline V gene, CDR1 is SEHNR and CDR2 is FQNEAQ (reference sequence). The chain's CDR3 is CASSRPGPWGQPQHF. CDR3 nucleotides: TGTGCCAGCAGCCGCCCGGGTCCGTGGGGTCAGCCCCAGCATTTT.

The rearrangement uses TRBV7-9 and TRBJ1-6; D is perhaps TRBD1 (6 bases). The CDR3 is made up of 18 amino acids. V was pared by 6 bases and J by 8 bases, with 26 bases between. The germline V gene encodes CDR1 SEHNR and CDR2 FQNEAQ (reference sequence). For the CDR3, the DNA is TGTGCCAGCAGTGGGGGAGGACAGTTAGTGGGTTCCTATTCACCCCTCCACTTT. Amino acid sequence: CASSGGGQLVGSYSPLHF.

The J gene is TRBJ2-3, the V gene TRBV24-1; D is possibly TRBD2 (7 bases). In germline, CDR1 is KGHDR, CDR2 SFDVKD. V dropped 1 base and J dropped 4 bases, with 11 bases sitting between them. The CDR3 covers 15 residues. CDR3 protein: CATSDFQGRADTQYF. CDR3 nucleotide sequence: TGTGCCACCAGTGATTTCCAGGGGAGGGCAGATACGCAGTATTTT.

This chain connects TRBV5-1 to TRBJ2-5, with 14 bases aligning to TRBD2. CDR1 is SGHRS and CDR2 is YFSETQ in the germline V gene. The length of the CDR3 is 17 residues. Trimming removed 7 bases from V and 2 bases from J; junction bases left unmatched: 10. The CDR3 reads CASALGTSGGLQETQYF. DNA of the CDR3: TGCGCCAGCGCACTCGGGACTAGCGGGGGTTTGCAAGAGACCCAGTACTTC. Full variable domain (rest looked up from reference TRBV5-1 and TRBJ2-5): KAGVTQTPRYLIKTRGQQVTLSCSPISGHRSVSWYQQTPGQGLQFLFEYFSETQRNKGNFPGRFSGRQFSNSRSEMNVSTLELGDSALYLCASALGTSGGLQETQYFGPGTRLLVL.

This clonotype has only a few counts. The rearrangement joins TRBV12-3 or TRBV12-4 to TRBJ1-5; D might be TRBD1 (6 bases). Trimming took off 6 bases at V and 10 bases at J, with 13 bases between the two ends. The CDR3 has 12 residues. The CDR3, as DNA: TGTGCCAGCAGCCGTAACAGGGCCCCCCAGCATTTT. This sequence encodes CASSRNRAPQHF.

The rearrangement links TRBV18 to TRBJ2-2; no definite D call. CDR1 and CDR2 (germline): KGHSH, LQKENI. The ends were cut back, 3 bases at V and 0 bases at J, with 8 bases in the middle. The CDR3 is 15 amino acids. The CDR3 region has the DNA TGTGCCAGCTCACCCCCCAGACCGAACACCGGGGAGCTGTTTTTT. Protein sequence: CASSPPRPNTGELFF.

The genes are TRBV9 and TRBJ2-5, with 14 bases identical to TRBD2. V shed 0 bases and J 5 bases; nucleotides not matched to a gene: 6. The CDR3 consists of 17 residues. Germline V lookup: CDR1 SGDLS, CDR2 YYNGEE. CDR3 bases: TGTGCCAGCAGCGTAGGGAGACTAGCGGGGGGGCTGGAGACCCAGTACTTC. It specifies CASSVGRLAGGLETQYF.